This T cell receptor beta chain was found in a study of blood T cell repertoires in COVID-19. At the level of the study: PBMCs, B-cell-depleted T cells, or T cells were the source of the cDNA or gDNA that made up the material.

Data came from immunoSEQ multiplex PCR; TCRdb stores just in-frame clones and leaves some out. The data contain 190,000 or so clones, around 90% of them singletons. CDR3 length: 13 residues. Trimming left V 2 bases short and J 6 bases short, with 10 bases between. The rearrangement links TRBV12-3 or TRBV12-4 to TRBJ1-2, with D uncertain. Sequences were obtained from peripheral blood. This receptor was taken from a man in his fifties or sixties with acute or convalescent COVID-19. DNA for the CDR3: TGTGCCAGCAGTTTATACTCGGGAGATGGCTACACCTTC. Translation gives CASSLYSGDGYTF.